One and the same sample provided the 15 T cell receptor beta chains below, sequenced in a study of shared clonotypes between healthy human individuals. Profiled with immunoSEQ multiplex PCR; TCRdb holds only in-frame clones, not every one. The table lists about 2.4 million clones, around nine tenths of them singletons, with about 0.13% in the top ten. The specimen was naive CD4+ T cells sorted from blood. Stated subset: CD45RA+ positively selected. These receptors all stem from a young man in good health.

Worth noting for this clone: Distinct nucleotide sequences in the sample also encode this CDR3. J is TRBJ2-7 and V is TRBV25-1; the D gene is possibly TRBD2 (6 bases). The germline V and J ends were trimmed by 2 bases and 0 bases, with 8 bases remaining between them. The CDR3 runs 14 residues. Germline V gives CDR1 MGHDK, CDR2 SYGVNS. The CDR3 DNA follows: TGTGCCAGCAGTGAAGGGGGGTTCTCCTACGAGCAGTACTTC. Translated, it gives CASSEGGFSYEQYF.

This clone has just one count. The chain employs TRBV10-1 and TRBJ2-3; D not certain. This CDR3 comprises 16 residues. Germline V CDR1 and CDR2: WNHNN, SYGVQD (reference sequence). V lost 3 bases, J lost 3 bases, and 16 bases lay in between. The CDR3: CASSDGLSLGTDTQYF. The CDR3 nucleotides are TGCGCCAGCAGTGACGGCTTATCCTTGGGGACAGATACGCAGTATTTT.

The rearrangement uses TRBV5-6 and TRBJ1-4; 8 bases are shared with TRBD1. Germline CDR1 is SGHDT and CDR2 is YYEEEE. The CDR3 runs to 15 residues. V gave up 2 bases and J gave up 1 base; unmatched junction bases: 1. CDR3 coding DNA: TGTGCCAGCAGCTTCACAGGGGGAACTAATGAAAAACTGTTTTTT. Translating gives CASSFTGGTNEKLFF. Combining the CDR3 with reference TRBV5-6 and TRBJ1-4 gives the whole variable domain DAGVTQSPTHLIKTRGQQVTLRCSPKSGHDTVSWYQQALGQGPQFIFQYYEEEERQRGNFPDRFSGHQFPNYSSELNVNALLLGDSALYLCASSFTGGTNEKLFFGSGTQLSVL.

About this clone: An end of the junction does not agree with germline; a read error may underlie this. The chain employs TRBV7-7 and TRBJ2-3; 9 bases map to TRBD1. This CDR3 is built from 15 residues. The germline V gene encodes CDR1 SSHAT and CDR2 FNYEAQ (reference sequence). The CDR3 region is CASSPTGTGSDTQYF. For the CDR3, the DNA is TGTGCTAGCAGCCCAACCGGGACAGGGTCGGATACGCAGTATTTT.

The count of this clone is one. V is TRBV9 and J is TRBJ2-1; 9 nucleotides match TRBD1. Germline CDR1 is SGDLS and CDR2 is YYNGEE. The CDR3 runs 16 residues. With V trimmed by 4 bases and J by 3 bases, 8 bases remained unmatched. In nucleotides, the CDR3 is TGTGCCAGCAGCCCCGGGACAGGGACTATCTACAATGAGCAGTTCTTC. Residues: CASSPGTGTIYNEQFF.

This chain connects TRBV29-1 to TRBJ2-4; 9 bases are shared with TRBD1. This CDR3 spans 12 amino acids. With V trimmed by 7 bases and J by 8 bases, 6 bases remained unmatched. CDR1 is SQVTM and CDR2 is ANQGSEA in the germline V gene. The CDR3 loop reads CSARTGVDIQYF. DNA of the CDR3: TGCAGCGCCCGGACAGGGGTTGACATTCAGTACTTC.

The genes are TRBV29-1 and TRBJ1-1; D is unresolved. Between the trimmed V and J ends, which lost 7 bases and 4 bases, there was a span of 16 bases. Germline CDR1 reads SQVTM; CDR2 reads ANQGSEA. The CDR3 sequence is 13 residues long. The CDR3 sequence is CSAQASEGTEAFF. The CDR3, as DNA: TGCAGCGCCCAGGCGAGCGAGGGCACTGAAGCTTTCTTT. Filled out from reference TRBV29-1 and TRBJ1-1, the complete variable domain reads SAVISQKPSRDICQRGTSLTIQCQVDSQVTMMFWYRQQPGQSLTLIATANQGSEATYESGFVIDKFPISRPNLTFSTLTVSNMSPEDSSIYLCSAQASEGTEAFFGQGTRLTVV.

V is TRBV6-6 and J is TRBJ2-1; D not certain. The V end lost 4 bases, the J end lost 9 bases, and 13 bases lay between the germline ends. Germline CDR1 MNHNY, CDR2 SVGAGI (reference sequence). The CDR3 sequence is 13 residues long. As DNA, the CDR3 is TGTGCCAGCAGTTGGGGTGGGCACGCTGAGCAGTTCTTC. Its translation: CASSWGGHAEQFF.

The rearrangement uses TRBV6-5 and TRBJ2-7; D might be TRBD1 (5 bases). Germline V gene data show CDR1 as MNHEY and CDR2 as SVGAGI. Trimming stripped 6 bases from V and 6 bases from J, with 18 bases between. This CDR3 contains 14 residues. CDR3 sequence reads: CASRLAGASGEQYF. The CDR3 nucleotides read TGTGCCAGCAGGCTTGCTGGGGCCTCAGGCGAGCAGTACTTC.

The chain has TRBV5-4 and TRBJ2-3; TRBD2 matches at 7 bases. Looked up from germline, CDR1 is SGHNT and CDR2 is YYREEE (reference sequence). The CDR3 is made up of 16 amino acids. V was clipped by 0 bases and J by 1 base; unmatched bases: 5. As DNA, the CDR3 is TGTGCCAGCAGCTTGGCCGGGACTACCGGCACAGATACGCAGTATTTT. Translated, it gives CASSLAGTTGTDTQYF.

V usage is TRBV6-5 and J usage is TRBJ2-7; no firm D call. Trimming took 6 bases from V and 5 from J, leaving 14 bases between them. CDR3 size: 13 residues. Looked up from germline, CDR1 is MNHEY and CDR2 is SVGAGI. CDR3 in amino acids: CASSYVGRHEQYF. The CDR3 DNA sequence: TGTGCCAGCAGCTACGTTGGAAGGCACGAGCAGTACTTC.

CDR3 in amino acids: CASSPGGALGTEAFF. The CDR3 DNA is TGCGCCAGCAGCCCGGGGGGAGCCCTGGGCACTGAAGCTTTCTTT. This chain joins TRBV5-1 and TRBJ1-1; TRBD1 might be the D (5 bases). CDR3 length equals 15 residues. V was clipped by 4 bases and J by 4 bases, with 17 bases between them. Germline CDR1 and CDR2: SGHRS and YFSETQ.

This clone is a singleton in its sample. CDR3 residues: CASSPPTTRYEQYF. The CDR3 DNA reads TGTGCCAGCAGCCCACCAACGACACGCTACGAGCAGTACTTC. This chain links TRBV11-2 with TRBJ2-7; no definite D call. The CDR3 runs 14 residues. Germline V gene data show CDR1 as SGHAT and CDR2 as FQNNGV. V gave up 5 bases and J gave up 3 bases, with 14 bases separating them.

The chain carries TRBV5-8 and TRBJ2-1, with 7 bases fitting TRBD1. Germline V gene data show CDR1 as SGHTS and CDR2 as YDEGEE. V trimming: 1 base; J trimming: 2 bases; junction bases outside the gene matches: 6. This CDR3 spans 16 amino acids. The CDR3 DNA reads as TGTGCCAGCAGCTTGTGGTACAGGGGAGCCTACAATGAGCAGTTCTTC. This sequence encodes CASSLWYRGAYNEQFF.

The J gene is TRBJ2-3, the V gene TRBV7-3; the D gene could be TRBD1 or TRBD2 (6 bases each). This CDR3 has 15 amino acids. Germline loops: CDR1 SGHTA, CDR2 FQGTGA. V lost 5 bases and J lost 1, with 13 bases in between. The DNA for the CDR3 is TGTGCCAGCAGCCTCCGGGGGCACGGCACAGATACGCAGTATTTT. Translation: CASSLRGHGTDTQYF.